The clone carrying this T cell receptor beta chain appeared a few times. This specimen comes from a study of blood T cell repertoires in COVID-19. The method was immunoSEQ multiplex PCR; TCRdb's version includes in-frame clones alone and lacks a portion of them. In the table there are more than 3,000 clones, 65% to 85% of which are singletons. This CDR3 spans 13 amino acids. The V gene lost 4 bases and the J gene lost 10 bases, with 16 bases spanning the gap. Germline CDR1 is LGHDT and CDR2 is YNNKEL (reference sequence). V is TRBV3-1 (or the pseudogene TRBV3-2) and J is TRBJ1-1, with D perhaps matching TRBD1 (6 bases). Sequenced input: peripheral blood. This receptor was obtained from a human donor in a cohort sampled during active COVID-19. CDR3 bases: TGTGCCAGCAGCCTTCGGGGGGGCTCCGGAGCTTTCTTT. Its translation is CASSLRGGSGAFF.